This T cell receptor (beta chain) was obtained from a study of Graves' ophthalmopathy and Graves' hyperthyroidism. General study points: Sensitivity reached around 88% and specificity about 81% for a 13-signature model separating ophthalmopathy from stable hyperthyroidism.

Comments on this clonotype: Its antigen is currently unknown.

Investigators amplified TCR beta CDR3 regions from RNA transcripts. The first-round RT-PCR employed HTBI primers together with the Qiagen OneStep RT-PCR kit. A multiplex PCR was then performed as the second round. Using its own MiXCR run on the multiplex PCR reads, TCRdb lists one record per CDR3 protein. The table includes over 500,000 distinct CDR3 sequences, roughly 20% detected once. The receptor was isolated from a woman younger than 35 with stable Graves' hyperthyroidism. Some clones in this sample may be carry-over from other donors' samples. What was sequenced was peripheral blood.

In nucleotides, the CDR3 is TGTGCCAGCAGTTACGGGGACTTCTACGAGCAGTACTTC. Protein: CASSYGDFYEQYF. The V and J genes are TRBV6-5 and TRBJ2-7; tentatively, D is TRBD2 (6 bases). Per the germline V gene, CDR1 is MNHEY and CDR2 is SVGAGI. The length of the CDR3 is 13 residues. Trimming removed 2 bases from V and 3 bases from J, with 8 bases in between.